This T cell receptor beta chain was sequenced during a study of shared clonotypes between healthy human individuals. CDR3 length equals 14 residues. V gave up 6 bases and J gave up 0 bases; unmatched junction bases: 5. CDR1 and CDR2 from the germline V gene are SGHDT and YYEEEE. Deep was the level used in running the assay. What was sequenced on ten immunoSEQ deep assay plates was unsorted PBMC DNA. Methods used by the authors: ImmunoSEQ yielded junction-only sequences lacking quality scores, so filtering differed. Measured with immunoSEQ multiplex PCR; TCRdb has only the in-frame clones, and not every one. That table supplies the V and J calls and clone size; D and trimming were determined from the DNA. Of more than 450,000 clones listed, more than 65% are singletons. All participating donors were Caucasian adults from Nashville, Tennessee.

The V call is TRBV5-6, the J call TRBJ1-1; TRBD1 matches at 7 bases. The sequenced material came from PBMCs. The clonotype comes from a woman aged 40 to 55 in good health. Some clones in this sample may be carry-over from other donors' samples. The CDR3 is CASTSGTVNTEAFF. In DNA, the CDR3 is TGTGCCAGCACCTCCGGGACAGTGAACACTGAAGCTTTCTTT.